The entry that follows covers one TCR beta chain sequence. This clonotype was recorded many times. The target of this receptor is not known. It has no much larger one-base neighbor in the sample; base qualities were not kept. The intended sense of this specimen's treatment or condition label: allogeneic hematopoietic cell transplantation with graft depleted of TCRalphabeta T cells and CD19 B cells. The transplant recipients were children given TCRalphabeta/CD19-depleted allogeneic hematopoietic cell grafts. These data are taken from a study of T-cell reconstitution after alpha-beta-depleted transplantation in children (TCRdb year 2016). In terms of the full investigation: T-cell immune reconstitution after TCRalphabeta/CD19-depleted allogeneic hematopoietic cell transplantation in children was quantitatively tracked in the study by means of TCR repertoire profiling.

The protocol used for the library was PCR. Sequencing used an Illumina HiSeq 2500. TCR library preparation used molecular barcoding, with unique molecular identifiers applied to normalize quantification of the TCRbeta repertoire. The public reads were reanalyzed by TCRdb: fastp trimming at Q25, MiXCR alignment, in-frame beta chains only. Each CDR3 protein gets just one entry, which takes the most common genes and DNA from the rows behind it. The sample includes approximately 250,000 distinct CDR3 sequences, with about 25% observed a single time. The ten largest clones take up less than 3.5% of the sample. Study-level results and caveats: The high TCRbeta diversity at day 60 in some patients was ascribed to recipient T cells and intrathymic progenitors that had survived conditioning. The apparently early alphabetaT-cell count recovery about two months after transplant was reportedly dependent on only several hundred rapidly expanded clones derived from non-depleted graft cells. Over the following months the frequencies of hyperexpanded clones went down, and after one year T-cell counts and TCRbeta diversity were mostly credited to newly produced T cells.

Sequences were derived from PBMCs, sampled before TCRalphabeta/CD19-depleted stem cell transplant. The sequence was collected from a girl aged 2 to 9 with Fanconi anemia, due to receive a stem cell transplant.

The CDR3 protein sequence reads: CASSSTPGAGNTIYF. The nucleotide sequence is TGTGCCAGCAGTTCCACACCGGGAGCAGGAAACACCATATATTTT. The rearrangement combines TRBV12-3 or TRBV12-4 with TRBJ1-3; no D gene is confidently identified. V sheds 4 bases and J sheds 4 bases, leaving 14 bases between their ends. Its CDR3 holds 15 amino acids, cysteine through phenylalanine. Only CDR3 DNA remains: 45 bases, in frame from the first base.